Presented here are 9 T cell receptor beta chains from one specimen sequenced in a study of shared clonotypes between healthy human individuals. TCRdb keeps only in-frame clones here, not all; method: immunoSEQ multiplex PCR. Here the sample spans a few million clones, approximately 95% being singletons. The specimen sequenced was naive CD4+ T cells from PBMCs. Indicated subset: CD45RA+ positively selected. Every receptor here comes from a man aged 18 to 30 in good health. Some clones in this sample may be carry-over from other donors' samples.

The chain joins TRBV4-1 to TRBJ1-4; 7 nucleotides line up with TRBD1. V dropped 1 base and J dropped 12; count of bases not matched to a gene: 14. Germline CDR1 reads MGHRA; CDR2 reads YSYEKL. CDR3 length: 16 residues. As DNA, the CDR3 is TGCGCCAGCAGCCAAGTATTGGGACAGACCATTTTCGAACTGTTTTTT. This translates into CASSQVLGQTIFELFF.

This chain links TRBV7-2 with TRBJ2-7, with 9 bases aligning to TRBD2. Germline CDR1 is SGHTA and CDR2 is FQGNSA. The CDR3 runs to 17 residues. V dropped 2 bases and J dropped 1; count of bases not matched to a gene: 9. DNA for the CDR3: TGTGCCAGCAGCTTATATGAGGGTCTAGCGGGATCCTACGAGCAGTACTTC. Encoded protein: CASSLYEGLAGSYEQYF.

This clone was seen more than once but under ten times. Other DNA sequences in this sample translate to the same CDR3. The chain combines TRBV30 with TRBJ1-1, with D hard to call. The CDR3 is made up of 13 amino acids. Germline V lookup: CDR1 GTSNPN, CDR2 SVGIG (reference sequence). Trimming removed 4 bases from V and 0 bases from J, with 9 bases in between. CDR3 sequence: CAWTVGMNTEAFF. CDR3 sequence (DNA): TGTGCCTGGACGGTTGGCATGAACACTGAAGCTTTCTTT. Filled out from reference TRBV30 and TRBJ1-1, the complete variable domain reads SQTIHQWPATLVQPVGSPLSLECTVEGTSNPNLYWYRQAAGRGLQLLFYSVGIGQISSEVPQNLSASRPQDRQFILSSKKLLLSDSGFYLCAWTVGMNTEAFFGQGTRLTVV.

V usage is TRBV28 and J usage is TRBJ1-2; 9 bases map to TRBD1. Germline values: CDR1 MDHEN, CDR2 SYDVKM. The CDR3 length is 17 residues. V trimming: 6 bases; J trimming: 1 base; junction bases outside the gene matches: 12. The CDR3 DNA is TGTGCCAGCAGCCAACCCGCCCACAGGGGGCTTAACTATGGCTACACCTTC. This gives the protein CASSQPAHRGLNYGYTF.

The chain recombines TRBV6-5 with TRBJ2-7; 7 bases align to TRBD2. V gave up 1 base and J gave up 2 bases; unmatched junction bases: 2. The CDR3 has 14 residues. Germline V gives CDR1 MNHEY, CDR2 SVGAGI. The CDR3 DNA reads as TGTGCCAGCAGTTACTGGGGGGGTCCCTACGAGCAGTACTTC. Protein product: CASSYWGGPYEQYF.

In its sample, this clone was seen once. The chain joins TRBV5-4 to TRBJ2-5, with TRBD2 identical over 16 bases. Germline V gene sequence: CDR1 SGHNT, CDR2 YYREEE (reference sequence). The CDR3 contains 17 residues. V was pared by 4 bases and J by 4 bases, with 7 bases of the junction left unmatched. The CDR3 coding sequence is TGTGCCAGCAGCCGGGGACTAGCGGGAGGGCCCTCAGAGACCCAGTACTTC. Amino acid sequence: CASSRGLAGGPSETQYF.

The chain recombines TRBV11-2 with TRBJ2-2; D gene uncertain. V was pared by 5 bases and J by 6 bases, with 10 bases between. The germline V gene encodes CDR1 SGHAT and CDR2 FQNNGV. The CDR3 covers 13 residues. CDR3 in DNA: TGTGCCAGCAGCCCCGAGCGCCCCGGGGAGCTGTTTTTT. It yields the protein CASSPERPGELFF.

The V call is TRBV4-1, the J call TRBJ2-1; D is possibly TRBD2 (5 bases). Germline CDR1 is MGHRA and CDR2 is YSYEKL. There are 12 residues in the CDR3. Trimming pared 4 bases from V and 6 bases from J, leaving 7 bases between. The CDR3 region is CASSLEGNEQFF. The CDR3 DNA reads TGCGCCAGCAGCCTAGAGGGCAATGAGCAGTTCTTC.

The chain combines TRBV7-3 with TRBJ2-3; no reliable D call. The CDR3 is made up of 14 amino acids. The ends were cut back, 3 bases at V and 2 bases at J, with 9 bases in the middle. CDR1 is SGHTA, CDR2 FQGTGA, per germline. The CDR3 protein is CASSLIAFTDTQYF. CDR3 in DNA: TGTGCCAGCAGCTTGATAGCTTTCACAGATACGCAGTATTTT.